The 2 T cell receptor beta chains given below trace back to one sample, sequenced in a study of blood T cell repertoires in COVID-19. Assay used: immunoSEQ multiplex PCR; TCRdb lists only in-frame clones, some missing. Here the sample spans more than 150,000 clones, approximately 90% being singletons. Sequencing was performed on peripheral blood. Every receptor here comes from a woman aged 40-49 years with acute or convalescent COVID-19.

The rearrangement uses TRBV7-3 and TRBJ2-4; tentatively, D is TRBD1 (5 bases). CDR3 size: 13 residues. Germline assignment: CDR1 SGHTA and CDR2 FQGTGA. Trimming cost V 5 bases and J 2 bases, with 7 bases left between them. CDR3 in amino acids: CASSPGPKNIQYF. CDR3 DNA: TGTGCCAGCAGCCCAGGGCCCAAAAACATTCAGTACTTC.

The rearrangement uses TRBV25-1 and TRBJ2-1; D gene unclear. V lost 4 bases, J lost 8 bases, and 12 bases lay in between. Germline CDR1 MGHDK, CDR2 SYGVNS. This CDR3 is built from 13 residues. The CDR3 reads CASSAGPSYEQFF. The DNA of the CDR3 is TGTGCCAGCAGTGCAGGCCCCTCCTATGAGCAGTTCTTC.